The 29 T cell receptor beta chains in this list originate from one sample, sequenced in a study of response to subunit inactivated influenza vaccine. A single record per CDR3 protein comes from TCRdb applying MiXCR to the RT-PCR reads. This sample carries approximately 490,000 distinct CDR3 sequences, 6% to 9% of them seen once, and the ten largest clones take roughly 13%. Sequences were derived from PBMCs from blood, sampled 23 months after vaccination. Every receptor here comes from a man aged 45 to 75 who received an inactivated influenza vaccine.

This clonotype was detected only a few times. The V and J genes are TRBV20-1 and TRBJ2-2; tentative D call: TRBD2 (7 bases). The germline V gene encodes CDR1 DFQATT and CDR2 SNEGSKA (reference sequence). CDR3 length: 14 amino acids. V dropped 6 bases and J dropped 6 bases, with 17 bases sitting between them. In DNA, the CDR3 is TGCAGTGCAAGCGCAGGGGAGGGTGCCGGGGAGCTGTTTTTT. Amino acids: CSASAGEGAGELFF.

This clonotype was seen repeatedly, ten times or more. This rearrangement joins TRBV7-9 to TRBJ2-5, with no clear D. The CDR3 totals 12 residues. Trimming removed 4 bases from V and 3 bases from J, with 6 bases in between. Per the germline V gene, CDR1 is SEHNR and CDR2 is FQNEAQ (reference sequence). The CDR3 sequence: CASSSVEETQYF. The CDR3 coding sequence is TGTGCCAGCAGCTCCGTTGAAGAGACCCAGTACTTC.

V gene TRBV5-4 combines with J gene TRBJ2-5; TRBD2 might be the D (5 bases). The CDR3 runs to 14 residues. Trimming removed 0 bases at V and 3 bases at J, with 9 bases between. Germline V gene lookup returns CDR1 SGHNT and CDR2 YYREEE (reference sequence). CDR3: CASSLGQREETQYF. CDR3 DNA: TGTGCCAGCAGCTTGGGTCAGAGGGAAGAGACCCAGTACTTC. Full variable domain (missing parts from reference TRBV5-4 and TRBJ2-5): ETGVTQSPTHLIKTRGQQVTLRCSSQSGHNTVSWYQQALGQGPQFIFQYYREEENGRGNFPPRFSGLQFPNYSSELNVNALELDDSALYLCASSLGQREETQYFGPGTRLLVL.

This clonotype was counted ten times or more. The chain recombines TRBV29-1 with TRBJ2-7; D not resolved. Germline-derived CDR1 and CDR2 are SQVTM and ANQGSEA. Trimming pared 6 bases from V and 5 bases from J, leaving 11 bases between. The CDR3 runs to 11 residues. CDR3 coding DNA: TGCAGCGTCAAGGATGCCCACGAGCAGTACTTC. Protein: CSVKDAHEQYF.

This CDR3 reads CASSLEGAREETQYF. The CDR3 coding sequence is TGCGCCAGCAGCTTGGAAGGGGCGCGGGAGGAGACCCAGTACTTC. The chain employs TRBV5-1 and TRBJ2-5, with TRBD2 matching over 7 bases. Losses at the gene ends were 0 bases for V and 5 bases for J; bases not matched to a gene: 7. Germline loops: CDR1 SGHRS, CDR2 YFSETQ. CDR3 length: 15 residues. The full variable domain, in which reference TRBV5-1 and TRBJ2-5 provide the parts outside the CDR3, is KAGVTQTPRYLIKTRGQQVTLSCSPISGHRSVSWYQQTPGQGLQFLFEYFSETQRNKGNFPGRFSGRQFSNSRSEMNVSTLELGDSALYLCASSLEGAREETQYFGPGTRLLVL.

The chain recombines TRBV10-3 with TRBJ2-1; the D call may be TRBD1 or TRBD2 (5 bases each). Germline values: CDR1 ENHRY, CDR2 SYGVKD. This CDR3 has 16 amino acids. Trimming shortened V by 0 bases and J by 4 bases, and 13 bases separated the two germline ends. The CDR3 is CAISESTSWGYNEQFF. The CDR3 DNA reads as TGTGCCATCAGTGAGTCGACCTCCTGGGGGTACAATGAGCAGTTCTTC.

V is TRBV20-1 and J is TRBJ2-7; TRBD2 matches at 7 bases. The CDR3 extends over 12 amino acids. Germline loops: CDR1 DFQATT, CDR2 SNEGSKA (reference sequence). Trimming took 6 bases from V and 3 from J; bases not matched to a gene: 5. CDR3 sequence: CSAVRGSYEQYF. DNA of the CDR3: TGCAGTGCCGTGCGGGGGAGCTACGAGCAGTACTTC.

The V call is TRBV11-2, the J call TRBJ2-7, with 10 bases identical to TRBD1. The CDR3 length is 17 residues. V shed 5 bases, J shed 6 bases, and the junction held 16 bases outside the gene matches. The V gene's germline CDR1 is SGHAT and CDR2 FQNNGV. The DNA of the CDR3 is TGTGCCAGCAGCCCCAAGACAGGGGGCGGGGGGTGGAGCGAGCAGTACTTC. This encodes CASSPKTGGGGWSEQYF.

The rearrangement links TRBV6-6 to TRBJ2-3, with 10 bases fitting TRBD2. V trimming: 8 bases; J trimming: 4 bases; junction bases outside the gene matches: 9. Germline values: CDR1 MNHNY, CDR2 SVGAGI (reference sequence). This CDR3 has 15 residues. CDR3 nucleotide sequence: TGTGCCAGCCGCAGCGGGAGGGCCTGGTCAGATACGCAGTATTTT. Amino acids: CASRSGRAWSDTQYF.

The chain has TRBV12-3 or TRBV12-4 and TRBJ1-1; tentatively, D is TRBD1 (5 bases). This CDR3 has 13 amino acids. Trimming pared 6 bases from V and 8 bases from J, leaving 16 bases between. CDR3 protein: CASSSYGGNEAFF. DNA of the CDR3: TGTGCCAGCAGCTCTTATGGGGGGAACGAAGCTTTCTTT.

This clonotype was counted only a few times. The rearrangement uses TRBV20-1 and TRBJ2-2; TRBD1 is a possible D gene (6 bases). Germline loops: CDR1 DFQATT, CDR2 SNEGSKA (reference sequence). The CDR3 is 14 amino acids. V was trimmed by 4 bases and J by 1 base, leaving 10 bases between them. CDR3 in DNA: TGCAGTGCTACGGGACACCTGAACACCGGGGAGCTGTTTTTT. The encoded protein is CSATGHLNTGELFF.

At least ten counts were recorded for this clonotype. The chain has TRBV2 and TRBJ1-3; D is ambiguous. Germline CDR1 reads SNHLY; CDR2 reads FYNNEI. V was trimmed by 10 bases and J by 2 bases, leaving 6 bases between them. This CDR3 spans 11 amino acids. The CDR3 nucleotides are TGTGCCACCGGACCTGGAAACACCATATATTTT. Protein: CATGPGNTIYF.

This clonotype has a count of ten or more. This sequence joins TRBV20-1 and TRBJ2-5; possible D gene TRBD1, 5 bases. Trimming took off 3 bases at V and 3 bases at J, with 11 bases between the two ends. CDR1 is DFQATT and CDR2 is SNEGSKA in the germline V gene (reference sequence). CDR3 length equals 13 residues. CDR3 DNA sequence: TGCAGTGCTAGTCCGACAGCTAAAGAGACCCAGTACTTC. This sequence encodes CSASPTAKETQYF.

The V call is TRBV9, the J call TRBJ2-7; 11 bases map to TRBD2. This CDR3 has 14 amino acids. Germline V gene lookup returns CDR1 SGDLS and CDR2 YYNGEE. V shed 0 bases and J 4 bases; nucleotides not matched to a gene: 0. Here the CDR3 DNA reads TGTGCCAGCAGCGTAGGACTAGCGGGGTACGAGCAGTACTTC. Translation gives CASSVGLAGYEQYF.

In this sample, this clonotype turned up a few times. The gene calls are TRBV7-2 and TRBJ2-7, with 8 bases aligning to TRBD1. This CDR3 spans 15 amino acids. With V trimmed by 5 bases and J by 2 bases, 8 bases remained unmatched. Germline-derived CDR1 and CDR2 are SGHTA and FQGNSA. The CDR3 sequence: CASSEGQGNAYEQYF. Written as DNA, the CDR3 is TGTGCCAGCAGCGAAGGACAGGGAAATGCCTACGAGCAGTACTTC.

The CDR3, as DNA: TGTGCCAGCAGTTACTCGATACGGGGTCCTCTATCCGGGGAGCTGTTTTTT. It is translated as CASSYSIRGPLSGELFF. V usage is TRBV6-2 or TRBV6-3 and J usage is TRBJ2-2, with D possibly being TRBD2 (5 bases). Germline CDR1 and CDR2: MNHEY and SVGEGT. V was clipped by 0 bases and J by 6 bases, with 17 bases between them. CDR3 size: 17 residues.

This clonotype has a handful of counts. This chain connects TRBV5-6 to TRBJ2-1, with a tentative D call TRBD2 (5 bases). Germline CDR1 is SGHDT and CDR2 is YYEEEE. This CDR3 has 16 amino acids. Deletions cut 3 bases from V and 8 bases from J, with 21 bases between. CDR3 nucleotides: TGTGCCAGCAGCTACGGTCGGGGTGGTGGGTACTATGAGCAGTTCTTC. It specifies CASSYGRGGGYYEQFF. The full variable domain, with the rest looked up from reference TRBV5-6 and TRBJ2-1, is DAGVTQSPTHLIKTRGQQVTLRCSPKSGHDTVSWYQQALGQGPQFIFQYYEEEERQRGNFPDRFSGHQFPNYSSELNVNALLLGDSALYLCASSYGRGGGYYEQFFGPGTRLTVL.

In its sample, this clonotype was seen a few times. The chain has TRBV14 and TRBJ2-7; D is perhaps TRBD2 (6 bases). Germline CDR1 is SGHDN and CDR2 is FVKESK. The CDR3 runs 14 residues. V lost 1 base, J lost 7 bases, and 14 bases lay in between. Here the CDR3 reads CASSQGDSRGEQYF. The CDR3 coding sequence is TGTGCCAGCAGCCAAGGGGACTCTCGGGGAGAGCAGTACTTC.

The table lists this clonotype with many counts. The rearrangement joins TRBV5-1 to TRBJ2-5, with 10 bases aligning to TRBD1. The CDR3 totals 15 residues. Trimming took 3 bases from V and 5 from J; bases not matched to a gene: 7. The germline CDR1 and CDR2 sequences are SGHRS and YFSETQ. The CDR3 region has the DNA TGCGCCAGCAGCTGGGGGACAGGGGCTGGGGAGACCCAGTACTTC. This encodes CASSWGTGAGETQYF. The full variable domain, completed using reference TRBV5-1 and TRBJ2-5, is KAGVTQTPRYLIKTRGQQVTLSCSPISGHRSVSWYQQTPGQGLQFLFEYFSETQRNKGNFPGRFSGRQFSNSRSEMNVSTLELGDSALYLCASSWGTGAGETQYFGPGTRLLVL.

This clonotype was seen repeatedly, ten times or more. V is TRBV19 and J is TRBJ1-1; 9 nucleotides agree with TRBD1. Germline-derived CDR1 and CDR2 are LNHDA and SQIVND (reference sequence). The CDR3 covers 15 residues. V shed 1 base, J shed 6 bases, and the junction held 6 bases outside the gene matches. The CDR3 here is CASSIGDRVLSEAFF. DNA of the CDR3: TGTGCCAGTAGTATAGGGGACAGGGTTCTGTCTGAAGCTTTCTTT.

This clonotype occurred many times. V and J are TRBV7-9 and TRBJ2-7; D remains unclear. The CDR3 consists of 12 residues. V was clipped by 3 bases and J by 5 bases, with 8 bases between them. Germline-derived CDR1 and CDR2 are SEHNR and FQNEAQ (reference sequence). CDR3 coding DNA: TGTGCCAGCAGCTTCTTACTTGACGAGCAGTACTTC. Protein: CASSFLLDEQYF.

The genes are TRBV24-1 and TRBJ2-2, with D possibly TRBD1 on 7 matching bases. The CDR3 covers 14 residues. Germline V gene data show CDR1 as KGHDR and CDR2 as SFDVKD. Between the trimmed V and J ends, which lost 9 bases and 5 bases, there was a span of 15 bases. CDR3 sequence reads: CATGTGEDTGELFF. CDR3 sequence (DNA): TGTGCCACCGGAACAGGGGAGGATACCGGGGAGCTGTTTTTT.

In nucleotides, the CDR3 is TGCAGTGCAGGGGGACAGGGGTTGGAGACCCAGTACTTC. This sequence encodes CSAGGQGLETQYF. The chain combines TRBV20-1 with TRBJ2-5, with 10 bases identical to TRBD1. This CDR3 is built from 13 residues. Germline lookup yields CDR1 DFQATT and CDR2 SNEGSKA (reference sequence). V lost 6 bases to trimming and J lost 5 bases; unmatched junction nucleotides: 6.

The chain combines TRBV6-1 with TRBJ1-1; tentatively, D is TRBD1 (5 bases). The germline CDR1 and CDR2 sequences are MNHNS and SASEGT. The CDR3 length is 14 residues. V lost 4 bases to trimming and J lost 7 bases, with 16 bases between them. The CDR3 is CASSVNPVRGEAFF. DNA of the CDR3: TGTGCCAGCAGTGTGAACCCGGTGAGGGGTGAAGCTTTCTTT.

This clonotype was detected many times. The gene calls are TRBV6-1 and TRBJ1-5, with D perhaps matching TRBD1 (6 bases). The CDR3 covers 14 residues. The germline gives CDR1 MNHNS, CDR2 SASEGT. Trimming took 3 bases from V and 0 from J, leaving 6 bases between them. The CDR3 reads CASSEDSSNQPQHF. CDR3 DNA sequence: TGTGCCAGCAGTGAGGACAGTAGCAATCAGCCCCAGCATTTT.

This clonotype was found many times. The chain has TRBV20-1 and TRBJ1-6; D call uncertain. Deletions cut 5 bases from V and 6 bases from J, with 11 bases between. The germline V gene encodes CDR1 DFQATT and CDR2 SNEGSKA (reference sequence). The CDR3 runs to 13 residues. Here the CDR3 DNA reads TGCAGTGCTCCCCGGACGGCTAATTCACCCCTCCACTTT. It translates to CSAPRTANSPLHF.

This chain links TRBV28 with TRBJ2-5; 8 nucleotides agree with TRBD1. CDR1 and CDR2 (germline): MDHEN, SYDVKM. This CDR3 is 13 amino acids long. J lost 7 bases, V lost 6 bases, and 7 bases had no gene match. DNA of the CDR3: TGTGCCAGCAGACCCGGACAGGGTCCGACCCAGTACTTC. It yields the protein CASRPGQGPTQYF.

The sample holds many counts of this clonotype. The V call is TRBV29-1, the J call TRBJ2-5; TRBD1 is a possible D gene (7 bases). The CDR3 consists of 14 residues. Between the trimmed V and J ends, which lost 6 bases and 4 bases, there was a span of 18 bases. Germline V lookup: CDR1 SQVTM, CDR2 ANQGSEA. The CDR3 DNA is TGCAGCGTAAAAAGGTCCCAGGGGGGAGAGACCCAGTACTTC. This gives the protein CSVKRSQGGETQYF.

The rearrangement uses TRBV6-1 and TRBJ2-2, with D tentatively TRBD2 (5 bases). Germline loops: CDR1 MNHNS, CDR2 SASEGT. CDR3 length equals 15 residues. V was trimmed by 7 bases and J by 3 bases, leaving 15 bases between them. The CDR3 DNA follows: TGTGCCAGCACCCGGGATTGGGCCGACACCGGGGAGCTGTTTTTT. Its translation: CASTRDWADTGELFF.